These 31 T cell receptor beta chains were sequenced from one sample in a study of graft-versus-host responses after intestinal transplantation. The repertoire was sequenced with immunoSEQ multiplex PCR; TCRdb's copy has only in-frame clones and lacks some. Of around 100,000 clones listed, about 92% are singletons. No antigen is known for these receptors. The input for sequencing was unstimulated CD8+ T cells sorted from spleen or lymph node cells, taken before transplant. Source of these receptors: a human donor who was the organ donor for an intestinal transplant.

J is TRBJ2-7 and V is TRBV10-1; tentative D call: TRBD2 (5 bases). Germline V gene lookup returns CDR1 WNHNN and CDR2 SYGVQD (reference sequence). The CDR3 has 15 amino acids. Trimming pared 4 bases from V and 1 base from J, leaving 14 bases between. The CDR3: CASSVASRWSYEQYF. CDR3 nucleotides: TGCGCCAGCAGTGTCGCTAGCCGATGGTCCTACGAGCAGTACTTC.

The chain employs TRBV7-9 and TRBJ1-2; 8 nucleotides match TRBD1. Looked up from germline, CDR1 is SEHNR and CDR2 is FQNEAQ (reference sequence). Germline trimming cut 11 bases from V and 8 bases from J; bases unmatched to any gene: 19. This CDR3 has 15 residues. The CDR3 sequence is CAFPRDAGGAKGYTF. The DNA of the CDR3 is TGTGCCTTCCCTCGAGACGCAGGGGGCGCGAAAGGCTACACCTTC.

This chain joins TRBV5-8 and TRBJ2-7; D is perhaps TRBD2 (5 bases). Per germline, CDR1 SGHTS and CDR2 YDEGEE. Trimming removed 0 bases at V and 5 bases at J, with 15 bases between. The CDR3 extends over 15 amino acids. The CDR3 coding sequence is TGTGCCAGCAGCTTGGAAACTAGTAAGGTTCACGAGCAGTACTTC. It is translated as CASSLETSKVHEQYF.

The CDR3 sequence is CAISDVDGLVETQYF. In nucleotides, the CDR3 is TGTGCCATCAGTGACGTGGACGGGCTGGTGGAGACCCAGTACTTC. This chain uses TRBV10-3 with TRBJ2-5; D remains unclear. The CDR3 sequence is 15 residues long. With 3 bases removed from V and 5 bases from J, the gap between germline ends came to 16 bases. Germline values: CDR1 ENHRY, CDR2 SYGVKD.

J is TRBJ1-1 and V is TRBV19; 9 nucleotides align to TRBD1. Germline CDR1 LNHDA, CDR2 SQIVND (reference sequence). V trimming: 3 bases; J trimming: 11 bases; junction bases outside the gene matches: 7. CDR3 length: 13 amino acids. The CDR3 protein is CASSIGTGGLAFF. The CDR3 DNA follows: TGTGCCAGTAGTATCGGTACAGGGGGCTTGGCTTTCTTT.

The chain employs TRBV11-2 and TRBJ1-2, with 7 bases aligning to TRBD1. The CDR3 covers 14 residues. V gave up 1 base and J gave up 3 bases; unmatched junction bases: 2. Germline V lookup: CDR1 SGHAT, CDR2 FQNNGV. The CDR3 DNA reads as TGTGCCAGCAGCTTAGGACAGGGAGACTATGGCTACACCTTC. It yields the protein CASSLGQGDYGYTF.

The chain has TRBV25-1 and TRBJ2-7; TRBD2 agrees at 7 bases. V lost 4 bases to trimming and J lost 2 bases; unmatched junction nucleotides: 8. The germline V gene has CDR1 MGHDK and CDR2 SYGVNS. The CDR3 is 15 residues long. CDR3 DNA sequence: TGTGCCAGCAGTGCCCAACTAGCGCCGACCTACGAGCAGTACTTC. Protein: CASSAQLAPTYEQYF.

V is TRBV7-8 and J is TRBJ2-7; D might be TRBD1 (6 bases). The CDR3 length is 15 residues. V was shortened by 0 bases and J by 1 base, with 10 bases between the two germline ends. Germline CDR1 is SGHVS and CDR2 is FQNEAQ. CDR3 protein: CASSLAPDRSYEQYF. In DNA, the CDR3 is TGTGCCAGCAGCTTAGCCCCAGACAGGTCCTACGAGCAGTACTTC.

The rearrangement joins TRBV19 to TRBJ1-5; 7 bases agree with TRBD1. The length of the CDR3 is 16 residues. Per germline, CDR1 LNHDA and CDR2 SQIVND (reference sequence). The J segment lost 5 bases and the V segment lost 3 bases, leaving 10 bases of the junction unmatched. The CDR3 region is CASSILRDSGDQPQHF. CDR3 sequence (DNA): TGTGCCAGTAGTATTCTGCGGGACAGTGGGGATCAGCCCCAGCATTTT.

V usage is TRBV9 and J usage is TRBJ2-3; D uncertain. The CDR3 sequence is 12 residues long. V was clipped by 4 bases and J by 6 bases, with 9 bases between them. Germline V gene sequence: CDR1 SGDLS, CDR2 YYNGEE. The CDR3 is CASSPRPDTQYF. The CDR3 DNA follows: TGTGCCAGCAGCCCCCGGCCGGATACGCAGTATTTT.

The chain recombines TRBV11-2 with TRBJ2-1, with 7 positions matching TRBD2. The CDR3 runs 15 residues. The germline gives CDR1 SGHAT, CDR2 FQNNGV. With V trimmed by 6 bases and J by 0 bases, 5 bases remained unmatched. CDR3 protein: CASSLAASSYNEQFF. CDR3 bases: TGTGCCAGCAGTCTAGCGGCCAGCTCCTACAATGAGCAGTTCTTC.

The chain combines TRBV27 with TRBJ2-3; TRBD2 agrees at 8 bases. Germline V CDR1 and CDR2: MNHEY, SMNVEV (reference sequence). The CDR3 length is 16 residues. V trimming: 2 bases; J trimming: 6 bases; junction bases outside the gene matches: 10. CDR3 coding DNA: TGTGCCAGCAGTTTAGCAGCGGGAGTTTATTGGGATACGCAGTATTTT. Its protein product is CASSLAAGVYWDTQYF.

The chain couples TRBV28 to TRBJ1-2, with TRBD1 matching over 8 bases. The CDR3 runs to 12 residues. Germline values: CDR1 MDHEN, CDR2 SYDVKM. Trimming removed 10 bases from V and 7 bases from J; junction bases left unmatched: 8. In nucleotides, the CDR3 is TGTGCCATCCTGGACAGGGTGAGTGGCTACACCTTC. This translates into CAILDRVSGYTF.

The V gene is TRBV4-3, the J gene TRBJ2-3; TRBD2 matches at 9 bases. Trimming cost V 0 bases and J 2 bases; bases outside gene matches: 3. The CDR3 runs to 16 residues. Germline values: CDR1 LGHNA, CDR2 YSLEER. The CDR3 reads CASSQDQGLATDTQYF. The CDR3 DNA reads TGCGCCAGCAGCCAAGATCAGGGACTAGCCACAGATACGCAGTATTTT.

This clone was recorded a few times. The rearrangement links TRBV9 to TRBJ2-1, with 14 bases matching TRBD2. CDR1 and CDR2 from the germline V gene are SGDLS and YYNGEE. The CDR3 extends over 16 amino acids. The junction had 5 bases not matched to a gene; V was cut back by 0 bases and J by 9 bases. CDR3 amino acids: CASSVGGTSGRAEQFF. The DNA of the CDR3 is TGTGCCAGCAGCGTAGGGGGGACTAGCGGGAGAGCTGAGCAGTTCTTC.

This sequence joins TRBV27 and TRBJ1-5; D gene uncertain. Trimming removed 3 bases at V and 3 bases at J, with 9 bases between. The CDR3 loop spans 14 amino acids. CDR1 and CDR2 (germline): MNHEY, SMNVEV (reference sequence). CDR3 nucleotide sequence: TGTGCCAGCAGTTTTGAGGGTTCCAATCAGCCCCAGCATTTT. Translation gives CASSFEGSNQPQHF.

This CDR3 reads CASSREREVYYEQYF. CDR3 nucleotides: TGTGCCAGCAGCCGGGAGCGGGAGGTATACTACGAGCAGTACTTC. The chain combines TRBV7-2 with TRBJ2-7, with TRBD2 matching 9 bases. With 5 bases clipped from V and 3 bases from J, the junction kept 8 bases outside the gene matches. Germline CDR1 reads SGHTA; CDR2 reads FQGNSA. CDR3 length: 15 residues.

The sample holds a few counts of this clone. This chain connects TRBV6-6 to TRBJ2-1; TRBD1 aligns across 8 bases. The CDR3 is 15 residues long. With 2 bases clipped from V and 8 bases from J, the junction kept 8 bases outside the gene matches. Per the germline V gene, CDR1 is MNHNY and CDR2 is SVGAGI (reference sequence). The CDR3 bases are TGTGCCAGCAGTTACGGCGCAGGGGGCTTAGATGAGCAGTTCTTC. Translated: CASSYGAGGLDEQFF.

J is TRBJ1-2 and V is TRBV27; no clear D. The CDR3 length is 13 residues. V lost 8 bases and J 1 base, leaving 11 bases between the germline ends. CDR1 is MNHEY and CDR2 is SMNVEV in the germline V gene (reference sequence). CDR3 sequence: CASRAGHNYGYTF. CDR3 bases: TGTGCCAGCCGAGCAGGCCATAACTATGGCTACACCTTC.

The chain carries TRBV4-1 and TRBJ2-7, with 7 bases matching TRBD2. V shed 4 bases, J shed 4 bases, and the junction held 13 bases outside the gene matches. CDR3 size: 16 residues. CDR1 and CDR2 (germline): MGHRA, YSYEKL. CDR3 protein: CASSPRDGGTAYEQYF. The CDR3 region has the DNA TGCGCCAGCAGCCCGCGGGACGGGGGGACGGCGTACGAGCAGTACTTC.

The V gene is TRBV4-3, the J gene TRBJ2-3, with no clear D. The V gene's germline CDR1 is LGHNA and CDR2 YSLEER. CDR3 size: 14 residues. Trimming took off 3 bases at V and 11 bases at J, with 18 bases between the two ends. CDR3 DNA: TGCGCCAGCAGCCACTCCCTGAAGAGTATAAGGCAGTATTTT. This translates into CASSHSLKSIRQYF.

The chain has TRBV7-9 and TRBJ2-3, with TRBD2 matching over 8 bases. This CDR3 spans 15 amino acids. V trimming: 1 base; J trimming: 4 bases; junction bases outside the gene matches: 4. Germline V gene data show CDR1 as SEHNR and CDR2 as FQNEAQ (reference sequence). DNA for the CDR3: TGTGCCAGCAGCTTAGGCGGGGGGCATGCAGATACGCAGTATTTT. Its translation is CASSLGGGHADTQYF.

The chain recombines TRBV9 with TRBJ2-7; D might be TRBD2 (6 bases). Trimming shortened V by 7 bases and J by 5 bases, and 22 bases separated the two germline ends. Germline values: CDR1 SGDLS, CDR2 YYNGEE. The CDR3 is 15 residues long. CDR3 amino acids: CASAPSGDPGDEQYF. The CDR3 DNA reads as TGTGCCAGCGCCCCCTCGGGGGACCCCGGGGACGAGCAGTACTTC.

The J gene is TRBJ2-3, the V gene TRBV21-1; the table names TRBD2, a call not compared with the DNA. TRBV21-1 is noted as a pseudogene. The CDR3 extends over 13 amino acids. This CDR3 reads CASSKPSTDTQYF. As DNA, the CDR3 is TGTGCCAGCAGCAAACCTAGCACAGATACGCAGTATTTT.

The V and J genes are TRBV4-2 and TRBJ2-7; tentatively, D is TRBD2 (6 bases). V lost 3 bases and J 0 bases, leaving 9 bases between the germline ends. The CDR3 length is 14 residues. Germline lookup yields CDR1 LGHNA and CDR2 YNFKEQ. CDR3 sequence: CASSHRDSSYEQYF. The DNA for the CDR3 is TGTGCCAGCAGCCACCGGGACTCCTCCTACGAGCAGTACTTC.

The genes are TRBV10-3 and TRBJ2-3, with D perhaps TRBD2 (5 bases). The CDR3 runs to 12 residues. CDR1 is ENHRY, CDR2 SYGVKD, per germline. The V end was cut by 7 bases, the J end by 5 bases, with 10 bases between. CDR3 protein: CAINPGGDTQYF. The CDR3 coding sequence is TGTGCCATCAATCCCGGAGGAGATACGCAGTATTTT.

The chain uses TRBV27 and TRBJ2-7; possibly TRBD1 or TRBD2 for D (5 bases each). CDR1 and CDR2 from the germline V gene are MNHEY and SMNVEV (reference sequence). With 5 bases removed from V and 2 bases from J, the gap between germline ends came to 19 bases. This CDR3 region has 16 residues. The CDR3 DNA follows: TGTGCCAGCAGTCCAAAAGCCGGGACGAGCACCTACGAGCAGTACTTC. Protein product: CASSPKAGTSTYEQYF.

This clone was detected only once. The chain joins TRBV7-6 to TRBJ1-1; no clear D. Trimming pared 6 bases from V and 3 bases from J, leaving 17 bases between. The CDR3 is made up of 15 amino acids. Per germline, CDR1 SGHVS and CDR2 FNYEAQ. CDR3 protein: CASSPRYDGDTEAFF. CDR3 coding DNA: TGTGCCAGCAGTCCTAGATATGACGGTGACACTGAAGCTTTCTTT.

The genes are TRBV6-6 and TRBJ2-7; D could derive from TRBD1 or TRBD2 (5 bases each). The length of the CDR3 is 15 residues. Germline V CDR1 and CDR2: MNHNY, SVGAGI (reference sequence). V was shortened by 6 bases and J by 3 bases, with 18 bases between the two germline ends. The CDR3 DNA follows: TGTGCCAGCAGCCCCGGGGCTGCAGCCTTCTACGAGCAGTACTTC. The encoded protein is CASSPGAAAFYEQYF.

The chain recombines TRBV11-1 with TRBJ2-2, with D perhaps matching TRBD2 (8 bases). The CDR3 is made up of 17 amino acids. V lost 2 bases and J 5 bases, leaving 18 bases between the germline ends. The germline CDR1 and CDR2 sequences are SGHAT and FQDESV (reference sequence). CDR3 sequence (DNA): TGTGCCAGCAGCTTAAGGGGGCAGGGACTAGGGACCGGGGAGCTGTTTTTT. It translates to CASSLRGQGLGTGELFF.

The chain has TRBV13 and TRBJ1-2; 11 positions match TRBD1. This CDR3 contains 14 residues. The ends lost 3 bases at V and 4 bases at J; junction bases unmatched: 1. Germline-derived CDR1 and CDR2 are PRHDT and FYEKMQ (reference sequence). In nucleotides, the CDR3 is TGTGCCAGCAGCTTGGGACAGGGGGGCTATGGCTACACCTTC. It codes for CASSLGQGGYGYTF.